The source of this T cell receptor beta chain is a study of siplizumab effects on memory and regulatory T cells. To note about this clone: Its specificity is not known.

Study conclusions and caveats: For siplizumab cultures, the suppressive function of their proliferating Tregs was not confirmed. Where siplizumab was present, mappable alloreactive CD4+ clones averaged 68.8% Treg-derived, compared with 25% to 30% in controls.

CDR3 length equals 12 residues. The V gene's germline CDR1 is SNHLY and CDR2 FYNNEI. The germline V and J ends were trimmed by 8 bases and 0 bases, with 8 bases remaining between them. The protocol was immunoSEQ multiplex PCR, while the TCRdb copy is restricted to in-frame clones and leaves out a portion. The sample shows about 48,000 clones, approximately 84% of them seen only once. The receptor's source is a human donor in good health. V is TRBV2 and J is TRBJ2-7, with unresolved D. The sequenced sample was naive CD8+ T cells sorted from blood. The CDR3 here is CASEIVSYEQYF. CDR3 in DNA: TGTGCCAGCGAGATAGTCTCCTACGAGCAGTACTTC. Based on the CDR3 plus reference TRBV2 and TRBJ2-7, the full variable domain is EPEVTQTPSHQVTQMGQEVILRCVPISNHLYFYWYRQILGQKVEFLVSFYNNEISEKSEIFDDQFSVERPDGSNFTLKIRSTKLEDSAMYFCASEIVSYEQYFGPGTRLTVT.